The 27 T cell receptor beta chains below come from one sample, sequenced in a study of cytomegalovirus exposure and HLA in healthy donors (dated by TCRdb to 2016 to 2017). Receptors were amplified or captured by the immunoSEQ multiplex PCR assay. For the multiplex PCR, a mixture combining 60 forward primers for TCR Vbeta segments and 13 reverse primers for TCR Jbeta segments was used. TCRdb stores this immuneACCESS table with in-frame sequences only. Part of the clones is absent; in the studies checked, under half of the shortfall reflects unresolved V genes, and no reason is known for the rest. In all, the sample holds about 110,000 clones, and 79% of those were seen once. The ten largest clones take up 2.5% to 3.5% of the sample. The sample taken for sequencing was PBMCs. The receptors originated from a woman aged 40 to 50 in good health and CMV-seronegative.

This chain connects TRBV4-1 to TRBJ1-4, with TRBD1 matching over 9 bases. The J segment lost 7 bases and the V segment lost 4 bases, leaving 4 bases of the junction unmatched. Germline V gene data show CDR1 as MGHRA and CDR2 as YSYEKL. The CDR3 has 14 residues. The DNA of the CDR3 is TGCGCCAGCAGCCGCGGACAGGGGCCTGAAAAACTGTTTTTT. The encoded protein is CASSRGQGPEKLFF.

This chain uses TRBV7-2 with TRBJ2-3; 10 positions agree with TRBD2. With 3 bases clipped from V and 6 bases from J, the junction kept 6 bases outside the gene matches. CDR1 and CDR2 (germline): SGHTA, FQGNSA. The CDR3 is made up of 15 amino acids. The CDR3 reads CASSFLAGGRDTQYF. As DNA, the CDR3 is TGTGCCAGCAGCTTTTTAGCGGGAGGACGGGATACGCAGTATTTT.

This clone was seen a few times. An end of the junction differs from the germline gene, which may be a read error. The J gene is TRBJ2-7, the V gene TRBV20-1, with D possibly being TRBD2 (5 bases). Germline lookup yields CDR1 DFQATT and CDR2 SNEGSKA (reference sequence). This CDR3 spans 9 amino acids. The CDR3: CSATRGLNF. The CDR3 bases are TGCAGTGCTACCAGAGGGCTGAACTTC.

The rearrangement links TRBV5-8 to TRBJ2-3; D is perhaps TRBD2 (5 bases). Trimming pared 0 bases from V and 9 bases from J, leaving 17 bases between. From germline, CDR1 is SGHTS and CDR2 YDEGEE. CDR3 length: 15 amino acids. In DNA, the CDR3 is TGTGCCAGCAGCTTGGGGGAGATCCAGCGGAGAACGCAGTATTTT. This sequence encodes CASSLGEIQRRTQYF. The variable domain in full, completed from reference TRBV5-8 and TRBJ2-3, reads EAGVTQSPTHLIKTRGQQATLRCSPISGHTSVYWYQQALGLGLQFLLWYDEGEERNRGNFPPRFSGRQFPNYSSELNVNALELEDSALYLCASSLGEIQRRTQYFGPGTRLTVL.

This chain uses TRBV7-2 with TRBJ2-2; 10 nucleotides match TRBD2. Germline CDR1 and CDR2: SGHTA and FQGNSA. With 5 bases clipped from V and 5 bases from J, the junction kept 11 bases outside the gene matches. The CDR3 runs to 17 residues. This chain's CDR3 is CASSLGPSGSRTGELFF. The CDR3 bases are TGTGCCAGCAGCCTCGGGCCTAGCGGGAGTCGGACCGGGGAGCTGTTTTTT.

The chain links TRBV19 to TRBJ1-2, with 8 bases aligning to TRBD1. The V gene's germline CDR1 is LNHDA and CDR2 SQIVND (reference sequence). The CDR3 extends over 14 amino acids. With 6 bases clipped from V and 9 bases from J, the junction kept 12 bases outside the gene matches. The CDR3 spells CASSPLQGAISYTF. CDR3 in DNA: TGTGCCAGTAGCCCCCTCCAGGGGGCGATTAGCTACACCTTC.

CDR3 region: CASSLGQSNEKLFF. The CDR3, as DNA: TGTGCCAGCAGCTTAGGGCAGTCTAATGAAAAACTGTTTTTT. The rearrangement uses TRBV7-2 and TRBJ1-4; D remains ambiguous. The germline V gene has CDR1 SGHTA and CDR2 FQGNSA. V lost 1 base and J 3 bases, leaving 6 bases between the germline ends. The CDR3 has 14 amino acids.

The V gene is TRBV9, the J gene TRBJ2-7; 8 nucleotides match TRBD2. Germline-derived CDR1 and CDR2 are SGDLS and YYNGEE. The CDR3 consists of 15 residues. The J segment lost 0 bases and the V segment lost 4 bases, leaving 6 bases of the junction unmatched. CDR3 bases: TGTGCCAGCAGCCGGGGAGCGGGGGCCTCCTACGAGCAGTACTTC. Translation: CASSRGAGASYEQYF.

The gene calls are TRBV30 and TRBJ2-1; perhaps TRBD2 as D (6 bases). From germline, CDR1 is GTSNPN and CDR2 SVGIG (reference sequence). This CDR3 is built from 14 residues. Deletions cut 4 bases from V and 2 bases from J, with 12 bases between. The CDR3 sequence: CAWKYRTTYNEQFF. The DNA for the CDR3 is TGTGCCTGGAAATACCGGACTACCTACAATGAGCAGTTCTTC.

The chain has TRBV4-3 and TRBJ2-7, with 12 bases identical to TRBD1. The CDR3 is 18 amino acids. The trim removed 4 bases at V and 3 bases at J, leaving 13 bases unmatched. Germline V lookup: CDR1 LGHNA, CDR2 YSLEER. The CDR3 loop reads CASSLSVDGTGGSYEQYF. The CDR3 nucleotides read TGCGCCAGCAGCCTCTCCGTCGACGGGACAGGGGGCAGCTACGAGCAGTACTTC.

This chain connects TRBV7-9 to TRBJ2-7, with D perhaps matching TRBD2 (6 bases). Trimming stripped 1 base from V and 3 bases from J, with 10 bases between. The CDR3 is 14 amino acids. Germline loops: CDR1 SEHNR, CDR2 FQNEAQ (reference sequence). The CDR3 is CASSLGAGGYEQYF. The CDR3 nucleotides are TGTGCCAGCAGCTTAGGAGCCGGGGGCTACGAGCAGTACTTC.

The chain couples TRBV6-6 to TRBJ1-1, with 8 bases aligning to TRBD1. The CDR3 totals 14 residues. Germline assignment: CDR1 MNHNY and CDR2 SVGAGI (reference sequence). The ends lost 5 bases at V and 1 base at J; junction bases unmatched: 3. In nucleotides, the CDR3 is TGTGCCAGCAGTCCGACAGGGGAGAACACTGAAGCTTTCTTT. Translating it yields CASSPTGENTEAFF.

The genes are TRBV7-2 and TRBJ2-7; D remains unclear. This CDR3 contains 14 residues. From germline, CDR1 is SGHTA and CDR2 FQGNSA. Trimming left V 2 bases short and J 2 bases short, with 10 bases between. The CDR3: CASSLTTVAYEQYF. CDR3 sequence (DNA): TGTGCCAGCAGCTTAACCACAGTCGCCTACGAGCAGTACTTC.

This chain joins TRBV14 and TRBJ2-1; TRBD2 agrees at 7 bases. The V gene end was trimmed by 3 bases and the J gene end by 10 bases; junction bases not matched to a gene: 12. This CDR3 contains 15 residues. Germline loops: CDR1 SGHDN, CDR2 FVKESK. The CDR3, as DNA: TGTGCCAGCAGCCAGATAGCGGGTTTGAAGGACGAGCAGTTCTTC. It yields the protein CASSQIAGLKDEQFF.

The V call is TRBV4-2, the J call TRBJ2-3; 9 bases line up with TRBD2. J gave up 5 bases and V 6 bases, and 12 bases lay outside the gene matches. Germline lookup yields CDR1 LGHNA and CDR2 YNFKEQ. The length of the CDR3 is 16 residues. Written as DNA, the CDR3 is TGTGCCAGCAGTCGGATAGCGGGAGAGGTTCGAGATACGCAGTATTTT. This gives the protein CASSRIAGEVRDTQYF.

This chain connects TRBV14 to TRBJ2-5; D perhaps matches TRBD1 (5 bases). Germline CDR1 and CDR2: SGHDN and FVKESK. The ends were cut back, 0 bases at V and 2 bases at J, with 10 bases in the middle. The CDR3 sequence is 15 residues long. In nucleotides, the CDR3 is TGTGCCAGCAGCCAAGAACAGGTAGAACAAGAGACCCAGTACTTC. Translation: CASSQEQVEQETQYF.

This clone was recorded once. The rearrangement links TRBV30 to TRBJ2-7; 7 positions agree with TRBD2. The CDR3 is 13 residues long. CDR1 is GTSNPN and CDR2 is SVGIG in the germline V gene (reference sequence). Losses at the gene ends were 7 bases for V and 6 bases for J; bases not matched to a gene: 12. CDR3 in amino acids: CASLSGAPIEQYF. CDR3 DNA sequence: TGTGCCTCCCTAAGCGGGGCGCCTATCGAGCAGTACTTC.

V and J are TRBV7-9 and TRBJ2-5; a possible D gene is TRBD2 (5 bases). CDR1 and CDR2 (germline): SEHNR, FQNEAQ (reference sequence). With 0 bases removed from V and 4 bases from J, the gap between germline ends came to 12 bases. The CDR3 is 15 amino acids. The CDR3 nucleotides are TGTGCCAGCAGCTTAGCAGGACCCCGGGGAGAGACCCAGTACTTC. It encodes CASSLAGPRGETQYF.

This rearrangement joins TRBV9 to TRBJ2-3; 13 bases fit TRBD2. The CDR3 totals 17 residues. The V gene end was trimmed by 3 bases and the J gene end by 9 bases; junction bases not matched to a gene: 13. Germline values: CDR1 SGDLS, CDR2 YYNGEE. The CDR3 nucleotides read TGTGCCAGCAGCGAGGGGACTAGCGGGGACAGGAGAAACACGCAGTATTTT. It encodes CASSEGTSGDRRNTQYF.

This clone was seen a few times. The V and J genes are TRBV14 and TRBJ2-5; 9 bases are shared with TRBD2. Looked up from germline, CDR1 is SGHDN and CDR2 is FVKESK. Trimming cost V 4 bases and J 1 base; bases outside gene matches: 7. The CDR3 runs 16 residues. CDR3 sequence: CASSLDRTSAQETQYF. The DNA for the CDR3 is TGTGCCAGCAGCCTAGATAGGACTAGCGCCCAAGAGACCCAGTACTTC.

The chain recombines TRBV6-1 with TRBJ2-5, with D perhaps TRBD2 (6 bases). Germline V gene data show CDR1 as MNHNS and CDR2 as SASEGT. The CDR3 is 16 residues long. V gave up 1 base and J gave up 2 bases, with 14 bases separating them. The CDR3 DNA sequence: TGTGCCAGCAGTGAAGTGGGAGGAGAATGGCAAGAGACCCAGTACTTC. Translated: CASSEVGGEWQETQYF.

The chain couples TRBV6-1 to TRBJ1-5, with D tentatively TRBD1 (6 bases). This CDR3 contains 17 residues. Per the germline V gene, CDR1 is MNHNS and CDR2 is SASEGT. Deletions cut 2 bases from V and 0 bases from J, with 14 bases between. The CDR3 region is CASSEYATGNSNQPQHF. The DNA of the CDR3 is TGTGCCAGCAGTGAATACGCGACAGGTAATAGCAATCAGCCCCAGCATTTT.

The chain carries TRBV4-3 and TRBJ2-1, with D maybe TRBD2 (5 bases). The CDR3 length is 14 residues. With 3 bases removed from V and 2 bases from J, the gap between germline ends came to 8 bases. The germline gives CDR1 LGHNA, CDR2 YSLEER. The CDR3 region has the DNA TGCGCCAGCAGCCACAGCGGAGCCTACAATGAGCAGTTCTTC. Residues: CASSHSGAYNEQFF.

The gene calls are TRBV5-4 and TRBJ2-5; D is possibly TRBD2 (5 bases). Germline V gene data show CDR1 as SGHNT and CDR2 as YYREEE (reference sequence). This CDR3 has 15 residues. V dropped 3 bases and J dropped 0 bases, with 12 bases sitting between them. CDR3 coding DNA: TGTGCCAGCAGCTCTTATTTGCGGGACCAAGAGACCCAGTACTTC. It translates to CASSSYLRDQETQYF.

This clone came up once. The CDR3 loop is CASSPLMIEGTEAFF. Written as DNA, the CDR3 is TGTGCCAGCAGTCCCCTGATGATTGAGGGCACTGAAGCTTTCTTT. This chain joins TRBV27 and TRBJ1-1, with no clear D. The CDR3 spans 15 residues. From germline, CDR1 is MNHEY and CDR2 SMNVEV (reference sequence). Trimming removed 5 bases at V and 4 bases at J, with 17 bases between.

This chain links TRBV11-2 with TRBJ2-3, with D maybe TRBD1 (5 bases). Germline values: CDR1 SGHAT, CDR2 FQNNGV. Deletions cut 5 bases from V and 6 bases from J, with 18 bases between. This CDR3 is built from 15 residues. CDR3 sequence (DNA): TGTGCCAGCAGCGAAAGTATAAGGGGTATGGATACGCAGTATTTT. It specifies CASSESIRGMDTQYF.

The V and J genes are TRBV5-1 and TRBJ2-2, with a tentative D call TRBD2 (5 bases). V was cut by 6 bases and J by 1 base, with 13 bases left in between. Germline values: CDR1 SGHRS, CDR2 YFSETQ. The CDR3 length is 15 residues. The CDR3 protein is CASTGSRENTGELFF. CDR3 bases: TGCGCCAGCACGGGGAGTCGAGAGAACACCGGGGAGCTGTTTTTT.